Below, 28 T cell receptor beta chains from the same sample are listed, as sequenced in a study of blood T cell repertoires in COVID-19. Data came from immunoSEQ multiplex PCR; TCRdb stores just in-frame clones and leaves some out. Of some 210,000 clones detected, around 82% appear once; the ten largest clones hold roughly 2.8%. Sequenced: peripheral blood. The receptor source for this set is a man aged 45-60 years with active or convalescent COVID-19.

In this sample, this clone turned up a few times. The genes are TRBV24-1 and TRBJ1-2; 9 nucleotides match TRBD1. Germline V gene lookup returns CDR1 KGHDR and CDR2 SFDVKD. This CDR3 has 12 residues. Unmatched junction bases numbered 4, after V lost 7 bases and J lost 8 bases. The CDR3 here is CATRGTGKGYTF. Written as DNA, the CDR3 is TGTGCCACCAGGGGGACAGGGAAGGGCTACACCTTC.

The gene calls are TRBV18 and TRBJ2-1, with 11 bases that match TRBD2. The CDR3 is 19 amino acids. The V segment lost 4 bases and the J segment 6 bases; nucleotides outside the gene matches: 17. Germline values: CDR1 KGHSH, CDR2 LQKENI. The CDR3 reads CASSRETLAGGLITNEQFF. DNA of the CDR3: TGTGCCAGCTCACGAGAGACTCTAGCGGGGGGTCTCATTACCAATGAGCAGTTCTTC.

The genes are TRBV6-5 and TRBJ1-2, with D possibly matching TRBD1 (5 bases). V lost 2 bases and J 7 bases, leaving 17 bases between the germline ends. Germline V gene sequence: CDR1 MNHEY, CDR2 SVGAGI. CDR3 size: 15 residues. The CDR3 DNA follows: TGTGCCAGCAGTTACCTGGGACTTCCTACTCCTGGCTACACCTTC. Translated: CASSYLGLPTPGYTF.

The CDR3 spells CASSEEGARNEQFF. For the CDR3, the DNA is TGTGCCAGCAGTGAGGAGGGGGCTAGGAATGAGCAGTTCTTC. The rearrangement links TRBV6-4 to TRBJ2-1; TRBD1 is a possible D gene (7 bases). This CDR3 has 14 residues. Germline loops: CDR1 MRHNA, CDR2 SNTAGT. The V end lost 3 bases, the J end lost 7 bases, and 13 bases lay between the germline ends.

J is TRBJ2-3 and V is TRBV24-1; 9 nucleotides line up with TRBD1. Germline V gene sequence: CDR1 KGHDR, CDR2 SFDVKD. The CDR3 is 15 residues long. Trimming took 4 bases from V and 4 from J; bases not matched to a gene: 5. CDR3 region: CATSEQGAAADTQYF. The CDR3, as DNA: TGTGCCACCAGTGAACAGGGGGCGGCCGCAGATACGCAGTATTTT.

About this clone: A read error may be the cause here, since a much bigger clone is one base away. The chain uses TRBV14 and TRBJ1-2, with 8 bases fitting TRBD1. This CDR3 has 13 residues. The V and J ends lost 3 bases and 4 bases, in that order; junction bases with no gene match: 1. CDR1 SGHDN and CDR2 FVKESK come from the germline V gene. CDR3: CASSQDRVYGYTF. The CDR3 coding sequence is TGTGCCAGCAGCCAGGACAGGGTCTATGGCTACACCTTC. Based on the CDR3 plus reference TRBV14 and TRBJ1-2, the full variable domain is EAGVTQFPSHSVIEKGQTVTLRCDPISGHDNLYWYRRVMGKEIKFLLHFVKESKQDESGMPNNRFLAERTGGTYSTLKVQPAELEDSGVYFCASSQDRVYGYTFGSGTRLTVV.

V gene TRBV3-1 (or the pseudogene TRBV3-2) combines with J gene TRBJ2-7, with D unclear. The V gene's germline CDR1 is LGHDT and CDR2 YNNKEL (reference sequence). Between the trimmed V and J ends, which lost 4 bases and 3 bases, there was a span of 4 bases. This CDR3 is built from 11 residues. CDR3 nucleotides: TGTGCCAGCAGCCGAGGCTACGAGCAGTACTTC. As protein: CASSRGYEQYF.

The chain links TRBV28 to TRBJ1-1, with D tentatively TRBD1 (5 bases). Per the germline V gene, CDR1 is MDHEN and CDR2 is SYDVKM. CDR3 length: 17 residues. Between the trimmed V and J ends, which lost 7 bases and 0 bases, there was a span of 21 bases. The CDR3 nucleotides are TGTGCCAGCACCCTCGGTACGGCAGGGCAAGTGAACACTGAAGCTTTCTTT. This gives the protein CASTLGTAGQVNTEAFF.

The chain combines TRBV19 with TRBJ2-1, with D perhaps TRBD2 (5 bases). Deletions cut 6 bases from V and 6 bases from J, with 18 bases between. This CDR3 contains 15 residues. The germline V gene encodes CDR1 LNHDA and CDR2 SQIVND (reference sequence). CDR3 residues: CASSPRRLESNEQFF. In nucleotides, the CDR3 is TGTGCCAGTAGCCCGCGGAGGCTGGAGTCCAATGAGCAGTTCTTC.

The gene calls are TRBV3-1 (or the pseudogene TRBV3-2) and TRBJ1-1; unclear D gene. CDR1 is LGHDT and CDR2 is YNNKEL in the germline V gene (reference sequence). The length of the CDR3 is 15 residues. Trimming took off 3 bases at V and 1 base at J, with 12 bases between the two ends. The CDR3 loop is CASSHLRLGNTEAFF. DNA of the CDR3: TGTGCCAGCAGCCATTTACGACTCGGGAACACTGAAGCTTTCTTT.

This clone was observed a few times. V and J are TRBV9 and TRBJ1-3, with D unresolved. CDR3 length: 16 residues. V dropped 1 base and J dropped 2 bases, with 13 bases sitting between them. The germline CDR1 and CDR2 sequences are SGDLS and YYNGEE. The CDR3 DNA reads TGTGCCAGCAGCGTATCCGTGACACTGACTGGAAACACCATATATTTT. Amino acids: CASSVSVTLTGNTIYF.

The V and J genes are TRBV7-9 and TRBJ2-1; a possible D gene is TRBD1 (6 bases). Trimming took off 11 bases at V and 2 bases at J, with 19 bases between the two ends. The V gene's germline CDR1 is SEHNR and CDR2 FQNEAQ (reference sequence). The CDR3 totals 15 residues. The CDR3: CAGKLRDKAYNEQFF. The CDR3 nucleotides are TGTGCCGGGAAACTCCGGGACAAGGCCTACAATGAGCAGTTCTTC.

The chain carries TRBV5-1 and TRBJ2-3; 12 bases are shared with TRBD2. This CDR3 region has 16 residues. CDR1 and CDR2 from the germline V gene are SGHRS and YFSETQ. Trimming cost V 4 bases and J 3 bases; bases outside gene matches: 6. CDR3 loop: CASSPMTSGRTDTQYF. The CDR3 coding sequence is TGCGCCAGCAGCCCCATGACTAGCGGGAGAACAGATACGCAGTATTTT.

The chain employs TRBV7-2 and TRBJ2-1, with D tentatively TRBD1 (6 bases). The CDR3 is 14 residues long. Trimming shortened V by 5 bases and J by 3 bases, and 11 bases separated the two germline ends. CDR1 and CDR2 from the germline V gene are SGHTA and FQGNSA. CDR3 DNA sequence: TGTGCCAGCAGCACCCGACAGGTCTACAATGAGCAGTTCTTC. The encoded protein is CASSTRQVYNEQFF. The whole variable domain, filled in from reference TRBV7-2 and TRBJ2-1, reads GAGVSQSPSNKVTEKGKDVELRCDPISGHTALYWYRQSLGQGLEFLIYFQGNSAPDKSGLPSDRFSAERTGGSVSTLTIQRTQQEDSAVYLCASSTRQVYNEQFFGPGTRLTVL.

The chain employs TRBV7-9 and TRBJ2-1, with 9 bases that match TRBD2. The V gene's germline CDR1 is SEHNR and CDR2 FQNEAQ (reference sequence). Unmatched junction bases numbered 4, after V lost 2 bases and J lost 2 bases. The CDR3 contains 16 residues. The CDR3 spells CASSLQASGAYNEQFF. The CDR3 coding sequence is TGTGCCAGCAGCTTACAGGCTAGCGGGGCCTACAATGAGCAGTTCTTC.

The rearrangement links TRBV12-5 to TRBJ1-2; the match to TRBD1 covers 8 bases. The junction had 15 bases not matched to a gene; V was cut back by 7 bases and J by 11 bases. The CDR3 length is 14 residues. Germline V CDR1 and CDR2: LGHNT, FRNRAP. Here the CDR3 DNA reads TGTGCTAGTGAGGAATGGACCGGGACAGGCTTGTACACCTTC. Protein sequence: CASEEWTGTGLYTF.

This clone was seen a handful of times. This chain uses TRBV7-2 with TRBJ1-2, with TRBD1 matching 8 bases. Losses at the gene ends were 3 bases for V and 2 bases for J; bases not matched to a gene: 5. The germline V gene encodes CDR1 SGHTA and CDR2 FQGNSA. The CDR3 is 15 amino acids. The CDR3 is CASSLRQGANYGYTF. The CDR3 DNA sequence: TGTGCCAGCAGCTTGCGGCAGGGGGCGAACTATGGCTACACCTTC.

The gene calls are TRBV5-1 and TRBJ2-7; D gene uncertain. The CDR3 has 14 amino acids. The V gene's germline CDR1 is SGHRS and CDR2 YFSETQ. Between the trimmed V and J ends, which lost 0 bases and 1 base, there was a span of 8 bases. The CDR3 coding sequence is TGCGCCAGCAGCTTGGGGGTAGCATCCTACGAGCAGTACTTC. It is translated as CASSLGVASYEQYF.

This clone was seen only once. The V gene is TRBV7-2, the J gene TRBJ2-3; TRBD2 is a possible D gene (7 bases). Germline V gene data show CDR1 as SGHTA and CDR2 as FQGNSA. The length of the CDR3 is 16 residues. The V end lost 1 base, the J end lost 0 bases, and 11 bases lay between the germline ends. CDR3 loop: CASSLGAGASTDTQYF. For the CDR3, the DNA is TGTGCCAGCAGCTTAGGGGCGGGGGCGAGCACAGATACGCAGTATTTT.

The chain has TRBV21-1 and TRBJ2-2; TRBD1, the D gene given by the table, was not confirmed from the DNA. TRBV21-1 is a pseudogene. This CDR3 has 17 residues. The CDR3 is CASSILPGDTNTGELFF. In DNA, the CDR3 is TGTGCCAGCAGCATACTTCCAGGGGACACGAACACCGGGGAGCTGTTTTTT.

The chain combines TRBV7-3 with TRBJ2-7; 8 bases map to TRBD1. This CDR3 region has 13 residues. CDR1 and CDR2 (germline): SGHTA, FQGTGA. The V and J ends lost 5 bases and 5 bases, in that order; junction bases with no gene match: 5. This CDR3 reads CASSRTGNNEQYF. The CDR3 region has the DNA TGTGCCAGCAGCCGGACAGGGAACAACGAGCAGTACTTC.

Here the CDR3 reads CASSELTSGSFRETQYF. The CDR3, as DNA: TGTGCCAGCAGTGAATTGACTAGCGGGAGTTTCAGGGAGACCCAGTACTTC. The V call is TRBV2, the J call TRBJ2-5; 12 bases are shared with TRBD2. After removal of 2 bases from V and 5 bases from J, the junction contained 9 bases not matched to a gene. Germline lookup yields CDR1 SNHLY and CDR2 FYNNEI. The length of the CDR3 is 17 residues.

The chain is built from TRBV15 and TRBJ1-2; D perhaps matches TRBD1 (6 bases). The CDR3 covers 15 residues. The germline V gene encodes CDR1 LNHNV and CDR2 YYDKDF (reference sequence). V lost 0 bases, J lost 8 bases, and 16 bases lay in between. CDR3 DNA: TGTGCCACCAGCAGAGATTTGGGGGCGGGGGTCGGCTACACCTTC. Amino acid sequence: CATSRDLGAGVGYTF.

V usage is TRBV5-1 and J usage is TRBJ2-1; maybe TRBD2 (5 bases). Deletions cut 6 bases from V and 0 bases from J, with 16 bases between. The CDR3 has 16 amino acids. CDR1 is SGHRS, CDR2 YFSETQ, per germline. The CDR3 DNA sequence: TGCGCCAGCAACTCCCACGTAGGGAGCTCCTACAATGAGCAGTTCTTC. Translated, it gives CASNSHVGSSYNEQFF.

The genes are TRBV9 and TRBJ2-3; tentative D call: TRBD1 (5 bases). CDR3 length: 15 residues. The V and J ends lost 0 bases and 3 bases respectively, with 11 bases between them. CDR1 and CDR2 from the germline V gene are SGDLS and YYNGEE. This CDR3 is CASSVATYRTDTQYF. CDR3 DNA sequence: TGTGCCAGCAGCGTAGCTACGTACAGGACAGATACGCAGTATTTT.

The gene calls are TRBV19 and TRBJ1-1, with D possibly matching TRBD1 (5 bases). From germline, CDR1 is LNHDA and CDR2 SQIVND (reference sequence). There are 18 residues in the CDR3. V dropped 6 bases and J dropped 0 bases, with 23 bases sitting between them. CDR3 amino acids: CASSQLGRMRTLNTEAFF. DNA of the CDR3: TGTGCCAGTAGCCAACTGGGGCGGATGAGGACCTTGAACACTGAAGCTTTCTTT.

The rearrangement joins TRBV2 to TRBJ1-4; D gene uncertain. This CDR3 is 13 amino acids long. CDR1 is SNHLY and CDR2 is FYNNEI in the germline V gene. The ends were cut back, 2 bases at V and 7 bases at J, with 8 bases in the middle. DNA of the CDR3: TGTGCCAGCAGTGAATCTGCGGCTGAAAAACTGTTTTTT. Its protein is CASSESAAEKLFF.

This clone showed up just a few times. V is TRBV4-1 and J is TRBJ1-5; 7 positions match TRBD1. With 2 bases clipped from V and 0 bases from J, the junction kept 7 bases outside the gene matches. CDR3 length equals 17 residues. The V gene's germline CDR1 is MGHRA and CDR2 YSYEKL. As DNA, the CDR3 is TGCGCCAGCAGCCAACTCGGAACAGGGGATAGCAATCAGCCCCAGCATTTT. Translation gives CASSQLGTGDSNQPQHF.